This passage covers 5 T cell receptor beta chains from one sample sequenced in a study of OX40 agonist ivuxolimab in advanced cancers. Libraries were prepared by immunoSEQ multiplex PCR; TCRdb keeps only in-frame clonotypes and omits some of them. The profile shows tens of thousands of clones, 75% to 90% of them singletons. The input for sequencing was CD4+ or CD8+ T cells sorted from blood, taken in a trial of the OX40 agonist ivuxolimab. The receptors stem from an adult with an advanced solid tumor such as melanoma, head and neck, liver or kidney cancer.

V gene TRBV9 combines with J gene TRBJ1-6; D is perhaps TRBD1 (6 bases). Trimming removed 4 bases at V and 9 bases at J, with 23 bases between. Germline CDR1 SGDLS, CDR2 YYNGEE. This CDR3 spans 17 amino acids. Written as DNA, the CDR3 is TGTGCCAGCAGCTCCCCCCCTGGGGGGGCAGTGGTTTCACCCCTCCACTTT. Protein: CASSSPPGGAVVSPLHF.

The chain has TRBV5-6 and TRBJ2-7, with 7 bases matching TRBD2. V was clipped by 3 bases and J by 7 bases; unmatched bases: 4. CDR1 is SGHDT and CDR2 is YYEEEE in the germline V gene. This CDR3 is 12 amino acids long. Here the CDR3 DNA reads TGTGCCAGCAGCTGGGGGGGGATTGAGCAGTACTTC. Translating it yields CASSWGGIEQYF.

This chain uses TRBV6-5 with TRBJ1-2, with D possibly matching TRBD1 (5 bases). Trimming stripped 6 bases from V and 0 bases from J, with 11 bases between. Germline V gene sequence: CDR1 MNHEY, CDR2 SVGAGI. The CDR3 has 14 residues. In nucleotides, the CDR3 is TGTGCCAGCAGCCGGGACGGCGCTAACTATGGCTACACCTTC. Amino acid sequence: CASSRDGANYGYTF.

The chain is built from TRBV7-9 and TRBJ2-3, with 7 positions matching TRBD1. The CDR3 length is 15 residues. CDR1 is SEHNR, CDR2 FQNEAQ, per germline (reference sequence). With V trimmed by 3 bases and J by 2 bases, 5 bases remained unmatched. The CDR3 sequence: CASSFSGQLTDTQYF. For the CDR3, the DNA is TGTGCCAGCAGCTTTTCGGGACAGCTCACAGATACGCAGTATTTT.

The J gene is TRBJ1-4, the V gene TRBV6-9; D is unclear. In germline, CDR1 is MNHGY, CDR2 SVAAGI. The CDR3 loop spans 12 amino acids. Trimming left V 9 bases short and J 10 bases short, with 15 bases between. CDR3 sequence: CARPTVDVKLFF. The CDR3 DNA is TGTGCCAGGCCAACCGTCGACGTAAAACTGTTTTTT.